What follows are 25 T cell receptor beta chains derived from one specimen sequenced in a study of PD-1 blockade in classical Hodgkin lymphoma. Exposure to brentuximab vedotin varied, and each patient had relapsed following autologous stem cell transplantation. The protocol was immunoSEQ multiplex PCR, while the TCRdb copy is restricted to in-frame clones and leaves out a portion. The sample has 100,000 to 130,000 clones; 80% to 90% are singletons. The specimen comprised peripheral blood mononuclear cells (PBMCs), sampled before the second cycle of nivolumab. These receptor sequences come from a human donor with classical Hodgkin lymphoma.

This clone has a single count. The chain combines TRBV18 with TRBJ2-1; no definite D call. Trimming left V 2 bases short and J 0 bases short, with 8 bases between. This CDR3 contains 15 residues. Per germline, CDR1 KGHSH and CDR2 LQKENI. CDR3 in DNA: TGTGCCAGCTCACCAGTGGCAGCCTCCTACAATGAGCAGTTCTTC. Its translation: CASSPVAASYNEQFF.

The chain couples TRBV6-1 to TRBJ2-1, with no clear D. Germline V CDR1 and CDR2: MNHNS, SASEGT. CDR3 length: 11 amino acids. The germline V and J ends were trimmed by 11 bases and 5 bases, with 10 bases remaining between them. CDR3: CAAPGDNEQFF. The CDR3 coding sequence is TGTGCCGCCCCAGGTGACAATGAGCAGTTCTTC.

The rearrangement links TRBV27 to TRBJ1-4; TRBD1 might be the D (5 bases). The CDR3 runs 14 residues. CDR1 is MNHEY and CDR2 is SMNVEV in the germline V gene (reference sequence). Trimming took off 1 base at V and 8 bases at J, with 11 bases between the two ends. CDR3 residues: CASSLFRDSEKLFF. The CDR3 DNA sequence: TGTGCCAGCAGTTTATTCCGGGACTCAGAAAAACTGTTTTTT. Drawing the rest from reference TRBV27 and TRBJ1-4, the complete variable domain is EAQVTQNPRYLITVTGKKLTVTCSQNMNHEYMSWYRQDPGLGLRQIYYSMNVEVTDKGDVPEGYKVSRKEKRNFPLILESPSPNQTSLYFCASSLFRDSEKLFFGSGTQLSVL.

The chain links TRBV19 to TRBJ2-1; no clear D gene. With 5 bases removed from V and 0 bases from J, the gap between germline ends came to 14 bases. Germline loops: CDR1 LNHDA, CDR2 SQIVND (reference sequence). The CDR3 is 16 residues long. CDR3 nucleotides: TGTGCCAGTAGTGCTCTCTCGGACCCCTCCTACAATGAGCAGTTCTTC. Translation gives CASSALSDPSYNEQFF. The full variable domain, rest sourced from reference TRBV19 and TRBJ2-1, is DGGITQSPKYLFRKEGQNVTLSCEQNLNHDAMYWYRQDPGQGLRLIYYSQIVNDFQKGDIAEGYSVSREKKESFPLTVTSAQKNPTAFYLCASSALSDPSYNEQFFGPGTRLTVL.

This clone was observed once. CDR3 nucleotides: TGTGCCAGCAGGCGCGGCCAGGGGGAGACCCAGTACTTC. The encoded protein is CASRRGQGETQYF. The V gene is TRBV6-1, the J gene TRBJ2-5; possibly TRBD1 for D (6 bases). CDR3 length: 13 amino acids. The germline V gene encodes CDR1 MNHNS and CDR2 SASEGT. V was trimmed by 6 bases and J by 5 bases, leaving 13 bases between them.

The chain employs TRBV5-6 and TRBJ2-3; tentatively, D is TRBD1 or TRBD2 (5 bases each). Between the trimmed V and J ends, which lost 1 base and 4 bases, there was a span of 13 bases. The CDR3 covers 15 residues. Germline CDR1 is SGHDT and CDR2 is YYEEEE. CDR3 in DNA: TGTGCCAGCAGCTTGATCCCTGAGGGGTCAGATACGCAGTATTTT. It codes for CASSLIPEGSDTQYF.

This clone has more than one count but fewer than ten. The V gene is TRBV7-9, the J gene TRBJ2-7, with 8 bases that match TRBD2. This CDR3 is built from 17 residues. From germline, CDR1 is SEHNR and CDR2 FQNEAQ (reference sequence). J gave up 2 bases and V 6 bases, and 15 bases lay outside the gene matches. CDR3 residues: CASSSTGTRSRAYEQYF. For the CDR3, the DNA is TGTGCCAGCAGTTCCACCGGGACTAGGAGTCGGGCCTACGAGCAGTACTTC.

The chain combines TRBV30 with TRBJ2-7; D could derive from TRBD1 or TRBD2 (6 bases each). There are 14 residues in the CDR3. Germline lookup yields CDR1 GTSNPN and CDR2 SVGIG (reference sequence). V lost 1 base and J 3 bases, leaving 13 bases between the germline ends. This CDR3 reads CAWSGGREGYEQYF. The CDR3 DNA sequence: TGTGCCTGGAGTGGGGGGCGGGAAGGCTACGAGCAGTACTTC.

The CDR3 bases are TGTGCCAGCAGCCTATCCCCAGCTTTAAACTCCGAGCAGTACTTC. The encoded protein is CASSLSPALNSEQYF. V usage is TRBV7-9 and J usage is TRBJ2-7; D ambiguous. Trimming took off 5 bases at V and 6 bases at J, with 20 bases between the two ends. Germline V CDR1 and CDR2: SEHNR, FQNEAQ (reference sequence). This CDR3 comprises 15 residues.

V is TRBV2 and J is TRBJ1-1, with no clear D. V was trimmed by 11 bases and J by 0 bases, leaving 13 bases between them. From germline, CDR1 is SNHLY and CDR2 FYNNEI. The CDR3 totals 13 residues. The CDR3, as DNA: TGTGCCGTACTTGACGGTATGAACACTGAAGCTTTCTTT. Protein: CAVLDGMNTEAFF.

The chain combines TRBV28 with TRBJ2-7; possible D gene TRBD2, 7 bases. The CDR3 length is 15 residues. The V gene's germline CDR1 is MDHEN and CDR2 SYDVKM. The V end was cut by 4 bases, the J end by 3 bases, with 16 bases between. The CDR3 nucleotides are TGTGCCAGCAGTTCCCCCGGGGGGCTCGACTACGAGCAGTACTTC. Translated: CASSSPGGLDYEQYF.

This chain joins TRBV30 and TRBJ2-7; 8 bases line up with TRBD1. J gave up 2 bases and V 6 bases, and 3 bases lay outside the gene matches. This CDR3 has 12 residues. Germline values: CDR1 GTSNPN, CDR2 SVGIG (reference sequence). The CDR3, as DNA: TGTGCCTGCGACAGGGGAGCCTACGAGCAGTACTTC. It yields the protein CACDRGAYEQYF.

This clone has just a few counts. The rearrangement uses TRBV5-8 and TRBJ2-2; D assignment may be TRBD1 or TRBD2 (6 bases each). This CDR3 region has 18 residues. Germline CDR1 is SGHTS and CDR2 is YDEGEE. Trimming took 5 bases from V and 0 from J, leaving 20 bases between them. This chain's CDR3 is CASSATYWGAANTGELFF. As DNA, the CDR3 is TGTGCCAGCAGTGCTACTTATTGGGGGGCGGCGAACACCGGGGAGCTGTTTTTT. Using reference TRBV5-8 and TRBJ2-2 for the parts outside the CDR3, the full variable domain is EAGVTQSPTHLIKTRGQQATLRCSPISGHTSVYWYQQALGLGLQFLLWYDEGEERNRGNFPPRFSGRQFPNYSSELNVNALELEDSALYLCASSATYWGAANTGELFFGEGSRLTVL.

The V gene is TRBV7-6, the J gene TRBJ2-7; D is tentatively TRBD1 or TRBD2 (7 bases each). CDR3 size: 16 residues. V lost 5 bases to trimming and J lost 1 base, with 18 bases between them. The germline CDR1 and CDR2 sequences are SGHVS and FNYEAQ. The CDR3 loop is CASSAGERGPSYEQYF. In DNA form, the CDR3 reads TGTGCCAGCAGCGCGGGGGAGAGGGGGCCGTCCTACGAGCAGTACTTC.

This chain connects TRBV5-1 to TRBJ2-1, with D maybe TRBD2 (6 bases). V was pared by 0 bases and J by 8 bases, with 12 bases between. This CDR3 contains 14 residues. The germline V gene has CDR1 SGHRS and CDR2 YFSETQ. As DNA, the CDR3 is TGCGCCAGCAGCTTGGAGGACTATCCGGATGAGCAGTTCTTC. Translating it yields CASSLEDYPDEQFF. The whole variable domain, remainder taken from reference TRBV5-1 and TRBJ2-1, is KAGVTQTPRYLIKTRGQQVTLSCSPISGHRSVSWYQQTPGQGLQFLFEYFSETQRNKGNFPGRFSGRQFSNSRSEMNVSTLELGDSALYLCASSLEDYPDEQFFGPGTRLTVL.

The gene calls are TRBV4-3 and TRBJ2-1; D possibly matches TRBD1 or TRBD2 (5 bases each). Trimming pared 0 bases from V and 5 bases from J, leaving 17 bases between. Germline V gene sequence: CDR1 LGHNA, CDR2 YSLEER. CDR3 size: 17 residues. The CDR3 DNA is TGCGCCAGCAGCCAAGACCCCGTTGGGGGACCGGACAATGAGCAGTTCTTC. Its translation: CASSQDPVGGPDNEQFF.

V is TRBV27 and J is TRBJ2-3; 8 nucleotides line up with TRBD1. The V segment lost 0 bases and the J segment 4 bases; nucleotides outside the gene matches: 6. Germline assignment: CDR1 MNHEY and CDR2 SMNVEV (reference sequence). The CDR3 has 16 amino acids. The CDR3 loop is CASSLSQDRGPDTQYF. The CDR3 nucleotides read TGTGCCAGCAGTTTATCCCAAGACAGGGGCCCAGATACGCAGTATTTT.

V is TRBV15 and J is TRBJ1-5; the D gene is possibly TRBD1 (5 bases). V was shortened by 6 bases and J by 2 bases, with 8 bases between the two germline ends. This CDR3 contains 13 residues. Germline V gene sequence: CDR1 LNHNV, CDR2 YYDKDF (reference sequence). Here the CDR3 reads CATRRDGNQPQHF. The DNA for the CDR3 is TGTGCCACCAGGAGGGACGGCAATCAGCCCCAGCATTTT.

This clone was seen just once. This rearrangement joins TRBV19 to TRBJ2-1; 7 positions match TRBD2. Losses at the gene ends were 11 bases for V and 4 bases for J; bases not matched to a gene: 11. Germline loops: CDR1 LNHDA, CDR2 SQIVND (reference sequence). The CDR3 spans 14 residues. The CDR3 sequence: CAASLSGWYNEQFF. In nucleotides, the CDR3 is TGTGCCGCGTCCCTTAGCGGGTGGTACAATGAGCAGTTCTTC.

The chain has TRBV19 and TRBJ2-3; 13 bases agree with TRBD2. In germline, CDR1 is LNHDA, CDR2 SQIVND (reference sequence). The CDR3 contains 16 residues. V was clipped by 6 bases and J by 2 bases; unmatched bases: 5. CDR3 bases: TGTGCCAGTAGAATACTAGCGGGAGGGCCCACAGATACGCAGTATTTT. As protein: CASRILAGGPTDTQYF. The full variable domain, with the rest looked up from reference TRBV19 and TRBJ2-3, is DGGITQSPKYLFRKEGQNVTLSCEQNLNHDAMYWYRQDPGQGLRLIYYSQIVNDFQKGDIAEGYSVSREKKESFPLTVTSAQKNPTAFYLCASRILAGGPTDTQYFGPGTRLTVL.

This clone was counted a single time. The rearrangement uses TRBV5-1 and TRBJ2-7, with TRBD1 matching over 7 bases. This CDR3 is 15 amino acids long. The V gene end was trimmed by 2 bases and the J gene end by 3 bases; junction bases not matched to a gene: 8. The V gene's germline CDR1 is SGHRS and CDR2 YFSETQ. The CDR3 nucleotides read TGCGCCAGCAGCTTATCAGGGGGAAACCTCTACGAGCAGTACTTC. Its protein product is CASSLSGGNLYEQYF.

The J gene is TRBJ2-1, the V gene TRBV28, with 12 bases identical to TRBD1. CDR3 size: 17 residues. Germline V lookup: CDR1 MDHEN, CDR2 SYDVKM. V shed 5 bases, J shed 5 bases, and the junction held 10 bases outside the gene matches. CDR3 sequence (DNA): TGTGCCAGCAGTCGCCCCATCGGGACAGGGGGCCACAATGAGCAGTTCTTC. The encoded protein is CASSRPIGTGGHNEQFF.

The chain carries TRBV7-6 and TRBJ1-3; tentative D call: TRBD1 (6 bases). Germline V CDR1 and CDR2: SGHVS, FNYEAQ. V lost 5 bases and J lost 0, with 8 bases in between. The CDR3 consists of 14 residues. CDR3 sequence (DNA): TGTGCCAGCAGCCCAGGGGCCTCTGGAAACACCATATATTTT. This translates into CASSPGASGNTIYF.

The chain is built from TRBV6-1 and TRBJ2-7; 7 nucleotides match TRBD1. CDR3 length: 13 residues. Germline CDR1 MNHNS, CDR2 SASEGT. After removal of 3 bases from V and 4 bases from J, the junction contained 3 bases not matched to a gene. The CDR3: CASSEDRRYEQYF. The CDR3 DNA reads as TGTGCCAGCAGTGAGGACAGGAGGTACGAGCAGTACTTC.

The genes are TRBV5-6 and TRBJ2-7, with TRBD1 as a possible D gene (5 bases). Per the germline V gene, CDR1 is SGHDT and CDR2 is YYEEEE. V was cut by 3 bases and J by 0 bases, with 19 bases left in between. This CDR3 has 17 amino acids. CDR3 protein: CASSWPPRRGASYEQYF. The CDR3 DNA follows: TGTGCCAGCAGCTGGCCCCCCCGACGTGGGGCCTCCTACGAGCAGTACTTC.